Listed below are T cell receptor beta chains from one sample, sequenced in a study of blood T cell repertoires in COVID-19. Repertoires were generated with immunoSEQ multiplex PCR, while TCRdb's copy carries only in-frame clones and drops some. The sample yields around 300,000 clones, 83% seen once. Sequencing used peripheral blood. The receptor set was obtained from a woman between 45 and 65 years old who had recovered from COVID-19. The CDR3 runs from the conserved cysteine through the conserved F or W. The order of the fields is J gene, D gene, V gene, clone size, CDR3 protein, CDR3 DNA. The D gene is left open where the match is weak. Not all rows give a size; the values are once, few, many and, for expanded clones, a class.

>TRBJ2-7|-|TRBV5-1|-
CASSPGARVDYEQYF
TGCGCCAGCAGCCCAGGGGCCCGGGTAGACTACGAGCAGTACTTC
>TRBJ2-5|TRBD2|TRBV28|-
CATLDRRPGTSGQETQYF
TGTGCCACCTTGGACCGTCGCCCCGGGACTAGCGGACAAGAGACCCAGTACTTC
>TRBJ1-1|TRBD1|TRBV5-4|few
CASSLDRGNTEAFF
TGTGCCAGCAGCCTGGACAGGGGGAACACTGAAGCTTTCTTT
>TRBJ2-1|TRBD2|TRBV6-2/TRBV6-3|-
CASSPRTSGTSYNEQFF
TGTGCCAGCAGTCCGAGGACTAGCGGAACCTCCTACAATGAGCAGTTCTTC
>TRBJ2-3|TRBD2|TRBV9|few
CASSVLAGSPDTQYF
TGTGCCAGCAGCGTTTTAGCGGGATCCCCAGATACGCAGTATTTT
>TRBJ1-1|TRBD1|TRBV28|-
CASSITGAQAFF
TGTGCCAGCAGTATTACAGGGGCACAAGCTTTCTTT
>TRBJ2-7|-|TRBV5-5|-
CASSLSQGGSYEQYF
TGTGCCAGCAGCTTGTCCCAGGGGGGCTCCTACGAGCAGTACTTC
>TRBJ2-1|TRBD2|TRBV11-3|-
CASSSGLAAYNEQFF
TGTGCCAGCAGCTCGGGACTAGCGGCCTACAATGAGCAGTTCTTC
>TRBJ1-5|-|TRBV19|-
CASSLSHDRRNQPQHF
TGTGCCAGTAGTCTATCACACGACAGGAGAAATCAGCCCCAGCATTTT
>TRBJ1-2|TRBD1|TRBV6-5|-
CASSSRDRGLGYTF
TGTGCCAGCAGTTCCCGGGACAGGGGACTTGGCTACACCTTC
>TRBJ1-6|TRBD1|TRBV6-5|-
CASRPGTASPLHF
TGTGCCAGCAGACCCGGGACAGCTTCACCCCTCCACTTT
>TRBJ2-3|-|TRBV9|-
CASSVARKAATDTQYF
TGTGCCAGCAGCGTAGCTAGGAAAGCGGCCACAGATACGCAGTATTTT
>TRBJ1-6|-|TRBV19|-
CASSATGSGSPLHF
TGTGCCAGTAGTGCGACGGGGTCCGGGTCACCCCTCCACTTT
>TRBJ1-2|TRBD1|TRBV4-1|-
CASSQEGTGYGYTF
TGCGCCAGCAGCCAAGAGGGGACAGGCTATGGCTACACCTTC
>TRBJ2-4|-|TRBV4-3|-
CASSQDRVDKNIQYF
TGCGCCAGCAGCCAAGATCGGGTGGACAAAAACATTCAGTACTTC
>TRBJ1-1|TRBD1|TRBV10-3|-
CAISESTGGSTEAFF
TGTGCCATCAGTGAGTCGACAGGGGGGAGCACTGAAGCTTTCTTT
>TRBJ2-7|TRBD1|TRBV9|-
CASSASTGGEQYF
TGTGCCAGCAGCGCTTCGACAGGGGGCGAGCAGTACTTC
>TRBJ2-1|-|TRBV5-1|-
CASSLVGGFYNEQFF
TGCGCCAGCAGCTTGGTCGGGGGATTCTACAATGAGCAGTTCTTC
>TRBJ2-5|TRBD1|TRBV6-2/TRBV6-3|-
CASSQGLKLQGFTQYF
TGTGCCAGCAGCCAAGGACTTAAGCTACAGGGGTTTACCCAGTACTTC
>TRBJ2-5|TRBD1|TRBV19|-
CASRGTGFLETQYF
TGTGCCAGTAGGGGGACAGGTTTCTTAGAGACCCAGTACTTC
>TRBJ1-3|-|TRBV7-8|-
CASSTDYSGNTIYF
TGTGCCAGCAGCACAGACTACTCTGGAAACACCATATATTTT
>TRBJ2-2|TRBD2|TRBV18|few
CASSPQGAGVTGELFF
TGTGCCAGCTCACCACAGGGAGCGGGAGTGACCGGGGAGCTGTTTTTT
>TRBJ2-7|-|TRBV19|-
CASSSAVGAYEQYF
TGTGCCAGTAGTTCCGCCGTCGGAGCCTACGAGCAGTACTTC
>TRBJ1-1|-|TRBV5-1|-
CASSSPAGEGTEAFF
TGCGCCAGCAGCTCGCCGGCGGGCGAGGGCACTGAAGCTTTCTTT
>TRBJ1-1|-|TRBV11-2|-
CASSPGQRNTEAFF
TGTGCCAGCAGCCCAGGACAACGGAACACTGAAGCTTTCTTT
>TRBJ2-7|-|TRBV12-5|once
CASATVNQGIPYEQYF
TGTGCTAGTGCCACGGTAAACCAGGGTATCCCCTACGAGCAGTACTTC
>TRBJ1-1|-|TRBV15|-
CATSREVGGAFF
TGTGCCACCAGCAGAGAGGTGGGGGGGGCTTTCTTT
>TRBJ2-2|TRBD2|TRBV10-3|-
CAISEGAGGTGELFF
TGTGCCATCAGTGAGGGAGCGGGGGGAACCGGGGAGCTGTTTTTT
>TRBJ1-6|-|TRBV27|few
CASSRPGGSPLHF
TGTGCCAGCAGTCGACCCGGAGGCTCACCCCTCCACTTT
>TRBJ2-3|TRBD2|TRBV5-1|-
CASSTRLAGVGPDTQYF
TGCGCCAGCAGCACAAGACTAGCGGGGGTAGGTCCAGATACGCAGTATTTT